Described below is a single T cell receptor (beta chain) sequence and its context. Its antigen remains unidentified. The sample originates from a study of graft-versus-host responses after intestinal transplantation. The wider study: Isolated intestinal, liver-intestinal, or multivisceral transplants were what recipients had. The study gave all recipients anti-thymocyte globulin induction, then tacrolimus and steroids for approximately three years.

The length of the CDR3 is 15 residues. The V and J ends lost 2 bases and 5 bases respectively, with 15 bases between them. Germline V gene sequence: CDR1 ENHRY, CDR2 SYGVKD. Some clones are missing from TCRdb's copy, which holds only in-frame ones; the method was immunoSEQ multiplex PCR. The sample carries 15,000 to 20,000 clones, approximately 80% recorded once. Graft specimens yielded both intraepithelial and lamina propria lymphocytes. Study-level points and caveats: Researchers found peak circulating GvH clone levels linked to early post-transplant HvG declines. Some GvH clones appeared in ileal mucosa or blood before recipient bone marrow.

The chain couples TRBV10-3 to TRBJ1-2; D unresolved. Sample: ileum tissue, taken 17 days after transplant. The source is a human patient who received an intestinal transplant, so some T cells may come from the graft donor. CDR3 region: CAISEIWRLFYGYTF. In DNA, the CDR3 is TGTGCCATCAGTGAGATATGGAGACTGTTTTATGGCTACACCTTC.